This T cell receptor beta chain was profiled in a study of blood T cell repertoires in COVID-19. Study background: PBMCs, B-cell-depleted T cells, or T cells provided the cDNA or gDNA that made up the material.

Followed longitudinally, the Seattle patients had been enrolled during active infection. In the original analysis: Nucleated cell number was recorded as an estimate derived from reference gene primer amplification. The method was immunoSEQ multiplex PCR; TCRdb's version includes in-frame clones alone and lacks a portion of them. Clone size and V and J calls were adopted from that table, with D and trimming inferred from the DNA. Of around 480,000 clones in the sample, about 91% were seen once. Germline CDR1 is SGDLS and CDR2 is YYNGEE. J gave up 10 bases and V 2 bases, and 7 bases lay outside the gene matches. The CDR3 totals 14 residues.

This clonotype was sampled from a woman aged 45 to 65 with COVID-19, enrolled during active disease. The sequencing sample was made of peripheral blood. The V call is TRBV9, the J call TRBJ2-1; 9 bases are shared with TRBD2. DNA for the CDR3: TGTGCCAGCAGCGTTAGCGGGGGACAAACGGAGCAGTTCTTC. Translation gives CASSVSGGQTEQFF.